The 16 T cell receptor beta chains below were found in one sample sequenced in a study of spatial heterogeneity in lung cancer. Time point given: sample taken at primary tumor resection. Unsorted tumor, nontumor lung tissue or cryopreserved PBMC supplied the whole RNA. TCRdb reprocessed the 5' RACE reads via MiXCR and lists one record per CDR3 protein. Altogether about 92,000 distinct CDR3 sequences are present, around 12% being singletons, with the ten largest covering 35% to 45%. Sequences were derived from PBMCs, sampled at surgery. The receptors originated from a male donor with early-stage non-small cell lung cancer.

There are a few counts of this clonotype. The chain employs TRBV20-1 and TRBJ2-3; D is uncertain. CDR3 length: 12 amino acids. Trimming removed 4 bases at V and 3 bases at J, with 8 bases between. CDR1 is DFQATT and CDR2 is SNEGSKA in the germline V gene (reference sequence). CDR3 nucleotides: TGCAGTGCTATCTCTTTGACAGATACGCAGTATTTT. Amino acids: CSAISLTDTQYF.

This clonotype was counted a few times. The CDR3 loop reads CASSLSPLGYTF. CDR3 sequence (DNA): TGTGCCAGCAGTTTATCGCCTCTGGGCTACACCTTC. The J gene is TRBJ1-2, the V gene TRBV12-3 or TRBV12-4; D remains unclear. The CDR3 loop spans 12 amino acids. Trimming pared 2 bases from V and 8 bases from J, leaving 9 bases between.

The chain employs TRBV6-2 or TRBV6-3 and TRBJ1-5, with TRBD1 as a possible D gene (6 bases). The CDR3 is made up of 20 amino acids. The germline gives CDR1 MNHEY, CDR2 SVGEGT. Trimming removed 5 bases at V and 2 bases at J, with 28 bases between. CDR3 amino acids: CASSLRAMTGLSKGNQPQHF. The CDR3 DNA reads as TGTGCCAGCAGTCTCCGCGCGATGACAGGACTATCCAAAGGCAATCAGCCCCAGCATTTT.

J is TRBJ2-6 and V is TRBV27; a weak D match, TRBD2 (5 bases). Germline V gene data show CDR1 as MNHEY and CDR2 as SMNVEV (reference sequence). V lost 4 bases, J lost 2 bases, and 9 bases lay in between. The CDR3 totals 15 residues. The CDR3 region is CASSYEGTGANVLTF. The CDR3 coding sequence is TGTGCCAGCAGTTACGAGGGCACTGGGGCCAACGTCCTGACTTTC.

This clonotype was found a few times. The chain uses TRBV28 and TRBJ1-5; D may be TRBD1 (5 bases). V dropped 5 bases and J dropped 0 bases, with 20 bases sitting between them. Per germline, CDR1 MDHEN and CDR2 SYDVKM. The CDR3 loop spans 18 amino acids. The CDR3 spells CASSISLGREYSNQPQHF. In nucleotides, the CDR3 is TGTGCCAGCAGTATATCCCTTGGCAGGGAATATAGCAATCAGCCCCAGCATTTT.

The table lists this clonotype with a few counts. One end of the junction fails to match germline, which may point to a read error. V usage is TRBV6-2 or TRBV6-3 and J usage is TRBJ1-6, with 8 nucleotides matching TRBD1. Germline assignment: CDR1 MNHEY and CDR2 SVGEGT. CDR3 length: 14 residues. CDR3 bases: TGTGCCAGCAGCCGTGACAGGGGATTTTCAGCCCTCCACTTT. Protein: CASSRDRGFSALHF.

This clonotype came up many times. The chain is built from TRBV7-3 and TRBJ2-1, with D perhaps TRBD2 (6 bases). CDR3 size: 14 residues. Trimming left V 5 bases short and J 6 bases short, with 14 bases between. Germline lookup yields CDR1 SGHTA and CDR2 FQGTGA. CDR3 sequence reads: CASSASGTFNEQFF. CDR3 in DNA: TGTGCCAGCAGCGCCTCCGGGACTTTCAATGAGCAGTTCTTC.

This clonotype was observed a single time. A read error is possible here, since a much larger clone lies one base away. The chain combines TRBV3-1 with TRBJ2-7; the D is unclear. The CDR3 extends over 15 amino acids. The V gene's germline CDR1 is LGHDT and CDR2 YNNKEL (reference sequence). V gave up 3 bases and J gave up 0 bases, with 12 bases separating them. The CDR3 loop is CASSHSVRISYEQYF. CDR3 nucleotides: TGTGCCAGCAGCCACTCAGTTCGGATCTCCTACGAGCAGTACTTC.

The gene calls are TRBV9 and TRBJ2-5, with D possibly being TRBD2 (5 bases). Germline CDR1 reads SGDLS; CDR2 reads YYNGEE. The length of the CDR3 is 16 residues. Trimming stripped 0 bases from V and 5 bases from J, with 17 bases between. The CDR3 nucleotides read TGTGCCAGCAGCGTAGAGGGAACCTCTTCGGGGGAGACCCAGTACTTC. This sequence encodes CASSVEGTSSGETQYF.

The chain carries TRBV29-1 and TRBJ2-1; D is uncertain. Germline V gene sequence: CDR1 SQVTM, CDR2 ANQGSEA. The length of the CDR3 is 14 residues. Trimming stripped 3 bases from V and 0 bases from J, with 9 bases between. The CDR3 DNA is TGCAGCGTTGATGGCGCCAGCTCCTACAATGAGCAGTTCTTC. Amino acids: CSVDGASSYNEQFF.

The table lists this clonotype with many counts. The CDR3 DNA follows: TGTGCCAGCAGTTTAATGCCCGGGGAGCTGTTTTTT. It is translated as CASSLMPGELFF. V is TRBV12-3 or TRBV12-4 and J is TRBJ2-2; no firm D call. Trimming cost V 2 bases and J 6 bases, with 4 bases left between them. The CDR3 runs 12 residues.

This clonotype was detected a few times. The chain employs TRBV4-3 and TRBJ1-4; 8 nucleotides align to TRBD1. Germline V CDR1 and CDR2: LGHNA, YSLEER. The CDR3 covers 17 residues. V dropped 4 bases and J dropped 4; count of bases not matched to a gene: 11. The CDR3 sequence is CASSPRTGSVSNEKLFF. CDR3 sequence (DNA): TGCGCCAGCAGCCCCCGGACAGGGAGTGTGAGTAATGAAAAACTGTTTTTT.

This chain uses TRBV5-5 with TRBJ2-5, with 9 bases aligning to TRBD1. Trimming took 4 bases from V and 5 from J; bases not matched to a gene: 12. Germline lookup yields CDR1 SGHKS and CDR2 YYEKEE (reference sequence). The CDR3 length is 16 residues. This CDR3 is CASSLQGQGKTETQYF. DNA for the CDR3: TGTGCCAGCAGCCTCCAGGGACAGGGAAAAACTGAGACCCAGTACTTC.

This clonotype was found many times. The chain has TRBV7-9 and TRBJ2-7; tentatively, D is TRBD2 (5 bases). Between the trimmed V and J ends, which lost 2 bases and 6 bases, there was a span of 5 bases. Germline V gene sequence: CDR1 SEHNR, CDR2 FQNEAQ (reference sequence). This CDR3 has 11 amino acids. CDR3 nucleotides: TGTGCCAGCAGCTTACTAGCCGAGCAGTACTTC. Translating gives CASSLLAEQYF.

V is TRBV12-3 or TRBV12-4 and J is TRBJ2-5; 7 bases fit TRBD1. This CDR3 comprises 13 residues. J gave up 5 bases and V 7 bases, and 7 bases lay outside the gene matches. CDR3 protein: CASTDRARETQYF. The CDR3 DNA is TGTGCCAGCACCGACAGGGCCCGGGAGACCCAGTACTTC.

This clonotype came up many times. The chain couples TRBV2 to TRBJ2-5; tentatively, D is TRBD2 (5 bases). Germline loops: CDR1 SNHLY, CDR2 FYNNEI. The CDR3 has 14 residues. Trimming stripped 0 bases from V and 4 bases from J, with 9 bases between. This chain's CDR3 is CASSEARAAETQYF. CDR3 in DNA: TGTGCCAGCAGTGAAGCGCGGGCAGCAGAGACCCAGTACTTC.